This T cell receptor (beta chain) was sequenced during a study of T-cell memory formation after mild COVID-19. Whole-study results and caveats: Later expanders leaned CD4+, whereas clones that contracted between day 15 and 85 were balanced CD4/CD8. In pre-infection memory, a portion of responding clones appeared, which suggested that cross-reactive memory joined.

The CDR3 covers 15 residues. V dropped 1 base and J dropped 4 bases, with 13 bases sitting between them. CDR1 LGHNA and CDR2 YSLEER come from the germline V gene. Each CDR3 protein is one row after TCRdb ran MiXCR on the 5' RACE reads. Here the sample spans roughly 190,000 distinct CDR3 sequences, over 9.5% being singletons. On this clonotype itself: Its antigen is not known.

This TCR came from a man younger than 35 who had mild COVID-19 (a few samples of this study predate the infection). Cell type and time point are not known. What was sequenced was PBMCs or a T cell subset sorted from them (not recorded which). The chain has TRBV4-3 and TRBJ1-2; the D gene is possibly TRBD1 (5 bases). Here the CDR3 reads CASSQVPQGSYGYTF. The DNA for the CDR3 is TGCGCCAGCAGCCAAGTGCCCCAGGGAAGCTATGGCTACACCTTC.